The rows below give T cell receptor beta chains drawn from one sample of a study of PD-1 and CTLA-4 blockade in melanoma. Produced via immunoSEQ multiplex PCR; TCRdb's table is partial and in-frame only. The profile shows approximately 33,000 clones, 80% to 95% of them singletons. Sequencing was performed on CD8+ T cells from peripheral blood, taken from a patient given anti-PD-1 treatment. The receptors derive from a human donor with melanoma. Each CDR3 is given with its conserved first and last residue. A D gene is named only where the DNA matches it firmly. Clone size is not always given. Where it is, it says once, few, many or a class for expanded clones.

v_call: TRBV7-3; clone_size: .; j_call: TRBJ2-3; d_call: .; cdr3_nt: TGTGCCAGCAGCCTCCCACTACGGGACGGGGGAGATACGCAGTATTTT; cdr3_aa: CASSLPLRDGGDTQYF
v_call: TRBV28; clone_size: .; j_call: TRBJ1-3; d_call: .; cdr3_nt: TGTGCCACCGCGAGGCGACACTCTGGAAACACCATATATTTT; cdr3_aa: CATARRHSGNTIYF
v_call: TRBV19; clone_size: .; j_call: TRBJ1-2; d_call: .; cdr3_nt: TGTGCCAGTAGTATAGACGGTGGCCTCGTGACTGGCTACACCTTC; cdr3_aa: CASSIDGGLVTGYTF
v_call: TRBV3-1/TRBV3-2; clone_size: .; j_call: TRBJ1-6; d_call: .; cdr3_nt: TGTGCCAGCAGCCACGAGGAGGATTGGTCACCCCTCCACTTT; cdr3_aa: CASSHEEDWSPLHF
v_call: TRBV23-1; clone_size: .; j_call: TRBJ2-1; d_call: TRBD2; cdr3_nt: TGCGCCAGCAGTCCTAGCGGGGACTACAATGAGCAGTTCTTC; cdr3_aa: CASSPSGDYNEQFF
v_call: TRBV28; clone_size: .; j_call: TRBJ1-5; d_call: .; cdr3_nt: TGTGCCAGCAGTGGACCGTCTCGAGATCAGCCCCAGCATTTT; cdr3_aa: CASSGPSRDQPQHF
v_call: TRBV27; clone_size: medium-sized; j_call: TRBJ1-5; d_call: TRBD1; cdr3_nt: TGTGCCAGCAGTCAGACAGGGCCGAAAGGCAATCAGCCCCAGCATTTT; cdr3_aa: CASSQTGPKGNQPQHF
v_call: TRBV30; clone_size: .; j_call: TRBJ2-7; d_call: .; cdr3_nt: TGTGCCTGGTCCACCAGGGGGGCTACCTACGAGCAGTACTTC; cdr3_aa: CAWSTRGATYEQYF
v_call: TRBV5-6; clone_size: .; j_call: TRBJ2-4; d_call: .; cdr3_nt: TGTGCCAGCCCAGCTTGGGGTGCTAGCCACTTTACCAAAAACATTCAGTACTTC; cdr3_aa: CASPAWGASHFTKNIQYF
v_call: TRBV27; clone_size: .; j_call: TRBJ1-1; d_call: .; cdr3_nt: TGTGCCAGCGGGGGGGGATGGGGCACTGAAGCTTTCTTT; cdr3_aa: CASGGGWGTEAFF
v_call: TRBV19; clone_size: .; j_call: TRBJ2-5; d_call: .; cdr3_nt: TGTGCCAGTAGTATTGAGTGGGGGCAGGCTGAGACCCAGTACTTC; cdr3_aa: CASSIEWGQAETQYF
v_call: TRBV6-2/TRBV6-3; clone_size: .; j_call: TRBJ2-5; d_call: TRBD2; cdr3_nt: TGTGCCAGCAGTTACGTACGGCGGGAGGCTTTCGAAGAGACCCAGTACTTC; cdr3_aa: CASSYVRREAFEETQYF
v_call: TRBV15; clone_size: .; j_call: TRBJ2-1; d_call: TRBD1; cdr3_nt: TGTGCCACCAGCGCCATGACAGGGTACAATGAGCAGTTCTTC; cdr3_aa: CATSAMTGYNEQFF
v_call: TRBV5-6; clone_size: .; j_call: TRBJ2-7; d_call: TRBD1; cdr3_nt: TGTGCCAGCAGCTTGGCTATTTTCGGACAGGGGTACGAGCAGTACTTC; cdr3_aa: CASSLAIFGQGYEQYF
v_call: TRBV28; clone_size: few; j_call: TRBJ2-7; d_call: TRBD1; cdr3_nt: TGTGCCAGCAGTTTTCCCCGACAGGGCCGCTACGAGCAGTACTTC; cdr3_aa: CASSFPRQGRYEQYF
v_call: TRBV7-9; clone_size: .; j_call: TRBJ2-5; d_call: .; cdr3_nt: TGTGCCAGCAGCCTACCCGGTGAAGTGACCCAGTACTTC; cdr3_aa: CASSLPGEVTQYF
v_call: TRBV14; clone_size: once; j_call: TRBJ1-6; d_call: .; cdr3_nt: TGTGCCAGCCGGCAATCGGTGGGTTCACCCCTCCACTTT; cdr3_aa: CASRQSVGSPLHF
v_call: TRBV7-9; clone_size: .; j_call: TRBJ2-7; d_call: .; cdr3_nt: TGTGCCAGCGCCTGGGCGGATGAGCAGTACTTC; cdr3_aa: CASAWADEQYF
v_call: TRBV6-5; clone_size: .; j_call: TRBJ2-7; d_call: TRBD1; cdr3_nt: TGTGCCAGCAGTTACGGACAGGGAAACTACGAGCAGTACTTC; cdr3_aa: CASSYGQGNYEQYF
v_call: TRBV6-5; clone_size: .; j_call: TRBJ2-7; d_call: .; cdr3_nt: TGTGCCAGCCTGACTATCGGACAGAATTCCTACGAGCAGTACTTC; cdr3_aa: CASLTIGQNSYEQYF
v_call: TRBV9; clone_size: .; j_call: TRBJ2-2; d_call: TRBD2; cdr3_nt: TGTGCCAGCAGCGTCCGGGACTACAACACCGGGGAGCTGTTTTTT; cdr3_aa: CASSVRDYNTGELFF
v_call: TRBV7-9; clone_size: .; j_call: TRBJ2-7; d_call: .; cdr3_nt: TGTGCCAGCAGCCCAGACTACGAGCAGTACTTC; cdr3_aa: CASSPDYEQYF
v_call: TRBV7-8; clone_size: .; j_call: TRBJ2-6; d_call: .; cdr3_nt: TGTGCCAGCAGCTTAAAGCGCACAGTGTTTGGGGCCAACGTCCTGACTTTC; cdr3_aa: CASSLKRTVFGANVLTF
v_call: TRBV19; clone_size: .; j_call: TRBJ1-2; d_call: TRBD1; cdr3_nt: TGTGCCAGTAGTACCCTAAGGACAGGGGGCAACTATGGCTACACCTTC; cdr3_aa: CASSTLRTGGNYGYTF
v_call: TRBV27; clone_size: .; j_call: TRBJ1-1; d_call: .; cdr3_nt: TGTGCCAGCAGTTTATTTGGGACACTGAACACTGAAGCTTTCTTT; cdr3_aa: CASSLFGTLNTEAFF
v_call: TRBV6-5; clone_size: .; j_call: TRBJ2-1; d_call: .; cdr3_nt: TGTGCCAGCATCCTTTACAATGAGCAGTTCTTC; cdr3_aa: CASILYNEQFF
v_call: TRBV6-1; clone_size: .; j_call: TRBJ2-5; d_call: .; cdr3_nt: TGTGCCAGCAGTGAAGCGGCCTCAGAGACCCAGTACTTC; cdr3_aa: CASSEAASETQYF
v_call: TRBV15; clone_size: .; j_call: TRBJ1-1; d_call: TRBD1; cdr3_nt: TGTGCCACCAGCAGCGCAGAACGACAGGGTAGAGCTTTCTTT; cdr3_aa: CATSSAERQGRAFF
v_call: TRBV30; clone_size: .; j_call: TRBJ1-1; d_call: TRBD1; cdr3_nt: TGTGCCTGGGAGGACAGGGGGCCGGCTGAAGCTTTCTTT; cdr3_aa: CAWEDRGPAEAFF